This entry is about one TCR beta chain. The antigen is undetermined. Each patient experienced a relapse that followed autologous stem cell transplantation, and brentuximab vedotin exposure varied. The data were obtained in a study of PD-1 blockade in classical Hodgkin lymphoma. Study at large: Nivolumab was administered to patients intravenously at 3 mg/kg every 2 weeks.

Profiled with immunoSEQ multiplex PCR; TCRdb holds only in-frame clones, not every one. Among about 41,000 clones listed, around 75% were seen once. General study points: Whoever responded completely had baseline diversity much like that seen in newly diagnosed patients. As was reported, newly diagnosed patients showed lower baseline TCR diversity than healthy donors did.

The germline CDR1 and CDR2 sequences are SGHTA and FQGTGA. The ends lost 1 base at V and 1 base at J; junction bases unmatched: 13. The CDR3 contains 19 residues. The TCR comes from a human donor with classical Hodgkin lymphoma. The chain employs TRBV7-3 and TRBJ1-5; 7 nucleotides agree with TRBD1. The specimen comprised peripheral blood mononuclear cells (PBMCs), sampled at baseline. CDR3 coding DNA: TGTGCCAGCAGCTTAAAGGGAGGGGGAAAGGGGGCAAGCAATCAGCCCCAGCATTTT. Its protein product is CASSLKGGGKGASNQPQHF.